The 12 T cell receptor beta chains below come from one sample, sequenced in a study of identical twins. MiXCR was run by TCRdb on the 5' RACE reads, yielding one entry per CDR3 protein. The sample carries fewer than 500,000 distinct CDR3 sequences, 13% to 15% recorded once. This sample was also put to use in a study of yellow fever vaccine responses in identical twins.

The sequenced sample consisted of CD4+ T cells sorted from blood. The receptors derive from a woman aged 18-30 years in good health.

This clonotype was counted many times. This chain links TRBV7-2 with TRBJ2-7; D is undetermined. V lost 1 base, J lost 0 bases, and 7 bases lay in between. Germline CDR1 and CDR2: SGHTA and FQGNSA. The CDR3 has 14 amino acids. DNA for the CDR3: TGTGCCAGCAGCTTAGTGGGAACCTCCTACGAGCAGTACTTC. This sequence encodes CASSLVGTSYEQYF.

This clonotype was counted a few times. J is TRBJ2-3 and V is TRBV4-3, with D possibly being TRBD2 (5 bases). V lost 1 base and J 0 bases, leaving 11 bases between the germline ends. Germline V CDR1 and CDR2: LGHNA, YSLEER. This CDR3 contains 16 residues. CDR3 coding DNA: TGCGCCAGCAGCCAAGTTAAGAGCGGTAGCACAGATACGCAGTATTTT. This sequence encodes CASSQVKSGSTDTQYF.

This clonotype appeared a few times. CDR3 in DNA: TGCAGTGCCCCGGACAGGCAAAGCACAGATACGCAGTATTTT. Protein sequence: CSAPDRQSTDTQYF. The chain combines TRBV20-1 with TRBJ2-3, with 7 nucleotides matching TRBD1. This CDR3 comprises 14 residues. The trim removed 6 bases at V and 0 bases at J, leaving 6 bases unmatched. Germline CDR1 is DFQATT and CDR2 is SNEGSKA (reference sequence).

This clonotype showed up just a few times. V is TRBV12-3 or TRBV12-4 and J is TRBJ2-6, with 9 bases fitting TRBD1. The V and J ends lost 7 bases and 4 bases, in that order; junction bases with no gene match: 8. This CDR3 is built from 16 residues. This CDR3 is CASTSQGALGANVLTF. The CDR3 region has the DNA TGTGCCAGCACCTCACAGGGGGCGCTGGGGGCCAACGTCCTGACTTTC.

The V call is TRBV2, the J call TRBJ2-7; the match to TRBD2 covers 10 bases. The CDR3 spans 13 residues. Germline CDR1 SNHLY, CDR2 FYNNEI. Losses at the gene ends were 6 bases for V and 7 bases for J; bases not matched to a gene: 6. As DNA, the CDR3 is TGTGCCAGCAGGCTAGCGGGAGTGGGAGAGCAGTACTTC. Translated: CASRLAGVGEQYF.

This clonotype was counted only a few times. The CDR3 region has the DNA TGCAGTGCTAGAGATACCAGGAACTCCTACGAGCAGTACTTC. It is translated as CSARDTRNSYEQYF. The chain carries TRBV20-1 and TRBJ2-7; no clear D gene. The germline V gene encodes CDR1 DFQATT and CDR2 SNEGSKA (reference sequence). This CDR3 has 14 amino acids. With 0 bases removed from V and 0 bases from J, the gap between germline ends came to 9 bases.

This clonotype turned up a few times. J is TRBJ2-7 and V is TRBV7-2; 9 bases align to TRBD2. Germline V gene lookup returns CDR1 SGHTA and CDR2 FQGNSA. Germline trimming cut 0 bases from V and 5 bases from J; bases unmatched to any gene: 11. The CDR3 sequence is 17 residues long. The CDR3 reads CASSLAPRLAEADEQYF. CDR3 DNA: TGTGCCAGCAGCTTAGCCCCTAGACTAGCGGAGGCCGACGAGCAGTACTTC.

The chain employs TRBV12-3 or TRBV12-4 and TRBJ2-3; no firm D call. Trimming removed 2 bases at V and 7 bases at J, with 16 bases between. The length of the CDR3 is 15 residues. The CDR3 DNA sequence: TGTGCCAGCAGTTTAATGGGCTCCCTGGGGAATACGCAGTATTTT. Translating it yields CASSLMGSLGNTQYF.

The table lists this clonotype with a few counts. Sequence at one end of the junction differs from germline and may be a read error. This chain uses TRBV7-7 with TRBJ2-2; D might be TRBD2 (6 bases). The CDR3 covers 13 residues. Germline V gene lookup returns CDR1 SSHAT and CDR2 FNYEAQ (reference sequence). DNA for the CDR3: TGTGCTAGCAGCTACGGACTATCCGGGGAGCTGTTTTTT. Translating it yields CASSYGLSGELFF.

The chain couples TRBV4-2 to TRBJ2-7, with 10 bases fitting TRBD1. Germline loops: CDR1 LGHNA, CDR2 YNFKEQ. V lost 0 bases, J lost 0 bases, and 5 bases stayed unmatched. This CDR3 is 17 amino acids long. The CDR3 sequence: CASSQDIRTGGSYEQYF. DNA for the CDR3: TGTGCCAGCAGCCAAGATATTCGGACAGGGGGCTCCTACGAGCAGTACTTC.

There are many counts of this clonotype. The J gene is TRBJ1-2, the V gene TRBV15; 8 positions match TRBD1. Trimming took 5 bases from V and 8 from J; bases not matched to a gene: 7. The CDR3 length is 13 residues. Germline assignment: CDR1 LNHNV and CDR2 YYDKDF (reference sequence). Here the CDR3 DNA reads TGTGCCACCAGCGGAAACACAGGGGGAGGCTACACCTTC. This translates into CATSGNTGGGYTF. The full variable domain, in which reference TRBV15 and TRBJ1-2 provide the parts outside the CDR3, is DAMVIQNPRYQVTQFGKPVTLSCSQTLNHNVMYWYQQKSSQAPKLLFHYYDKDFNNEADTPDNFQSRRPNTSFCFLDIRSPGLGDTAMYLCATSGNTGGGYTFGSGTRLTVV.

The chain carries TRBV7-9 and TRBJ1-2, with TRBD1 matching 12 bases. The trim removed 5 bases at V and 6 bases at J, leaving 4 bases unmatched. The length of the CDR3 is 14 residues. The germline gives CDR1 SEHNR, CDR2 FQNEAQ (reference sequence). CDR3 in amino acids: CASSNRDRGHGYTF. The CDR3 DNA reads TGTGCCAGCAGCAACCGGGACAGGGGGCATGGCTACACCTTC.